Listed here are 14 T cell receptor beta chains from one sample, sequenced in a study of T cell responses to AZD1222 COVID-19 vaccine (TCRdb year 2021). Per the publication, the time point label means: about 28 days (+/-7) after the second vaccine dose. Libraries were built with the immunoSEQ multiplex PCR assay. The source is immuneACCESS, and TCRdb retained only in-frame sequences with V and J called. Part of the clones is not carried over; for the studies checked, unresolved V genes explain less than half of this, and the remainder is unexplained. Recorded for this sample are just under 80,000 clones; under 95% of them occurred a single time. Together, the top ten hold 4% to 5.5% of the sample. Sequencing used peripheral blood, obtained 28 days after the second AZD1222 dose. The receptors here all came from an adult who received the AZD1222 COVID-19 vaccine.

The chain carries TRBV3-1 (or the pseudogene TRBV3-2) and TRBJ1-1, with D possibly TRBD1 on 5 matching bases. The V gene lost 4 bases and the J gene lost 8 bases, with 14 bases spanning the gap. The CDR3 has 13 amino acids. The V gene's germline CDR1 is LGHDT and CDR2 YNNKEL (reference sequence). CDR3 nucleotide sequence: TGTGCCAGCAGCCGCCGTAGGGACGGAGAAGCTTTCTTT. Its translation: CASSRRRDGEAFF.

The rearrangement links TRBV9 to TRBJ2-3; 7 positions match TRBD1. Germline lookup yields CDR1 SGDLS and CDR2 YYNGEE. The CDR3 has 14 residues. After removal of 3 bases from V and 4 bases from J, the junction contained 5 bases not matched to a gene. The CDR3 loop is CASSANRGADTQYF. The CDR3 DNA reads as TGTGCCAGCAGCGCCAACAGGGGCGCAGATACGCAGTATTTT.

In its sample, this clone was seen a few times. The CDR3 coding sequence is TGTGCCAGCAGCCCAACACAGGGACCCTATAATGAAAAACTGTTTTTT. This translates into CASSPTQGPYNEKLFF. J is TRBJ1-4 and V is TRBV2, with D possibly being TRBD1 (6 bases). Germline V gene lookup returns CDR1 SNHLY and CDR2 FYNNEI. V gave up 6 bases and J gave up 4 bases, with 18 bases separating them. The CDR3 is made up of 16 amino acids.

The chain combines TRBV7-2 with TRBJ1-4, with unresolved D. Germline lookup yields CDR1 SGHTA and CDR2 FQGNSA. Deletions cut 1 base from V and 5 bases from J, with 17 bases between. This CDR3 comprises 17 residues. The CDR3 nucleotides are TGTGCCAGCAGCTTAGGATTCGGGTCGGCCGCCAATGAAAAACTGTTTTTT. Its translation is CASSLGFGSAANEKLFF.

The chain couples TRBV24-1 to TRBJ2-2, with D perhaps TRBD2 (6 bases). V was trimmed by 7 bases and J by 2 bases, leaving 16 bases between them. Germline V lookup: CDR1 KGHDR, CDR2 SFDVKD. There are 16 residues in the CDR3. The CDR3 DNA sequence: TGTGCCACCAGCAAAGGCGGCGGGGTCAACACCGGGGAGCTGTTTTTT. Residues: CATSKGGGVNTGELFF.

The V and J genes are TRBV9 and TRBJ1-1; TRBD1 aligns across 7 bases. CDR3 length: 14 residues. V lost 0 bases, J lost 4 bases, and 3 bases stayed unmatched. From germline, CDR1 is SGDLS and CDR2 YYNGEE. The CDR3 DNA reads TGTGCCAGCAGCGTAGTCGCAGGGGGCACTGAAGCTTTCTTT. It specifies CASSVVAGGTEAFF.

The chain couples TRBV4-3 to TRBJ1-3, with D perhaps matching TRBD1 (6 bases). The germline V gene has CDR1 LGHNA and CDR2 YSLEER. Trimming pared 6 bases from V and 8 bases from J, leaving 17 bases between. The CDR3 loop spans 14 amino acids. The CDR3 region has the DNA TGCGCCAGCAGGCGGACAGCACTTACGGACACCATATATTTT. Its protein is CASRRTALTDTIYF.

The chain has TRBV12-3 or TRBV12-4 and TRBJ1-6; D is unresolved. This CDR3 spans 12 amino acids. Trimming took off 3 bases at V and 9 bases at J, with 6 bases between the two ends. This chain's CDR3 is CASSLFGSPLHF. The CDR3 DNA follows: TGTGCCAGCAGTTTGTTCGGTTCACCCCTCCACTTT.

The CDR3 nucleotides are TGTGCCAGTAGTCGGGACCGTGAGGGGTACAGCTATGGCTACACCTTC. Amino acids: CASSRDREGYSYGYTF. The chain combines TRBV19 with TRBJ1-2; the D gene is possibly TRBD1 (5 bases). CDR1 is LNHDA, CDR2 SQIVND, per germline (reference sequence). The CDR3 totals 16 residues. The germline V and J ends were trimmed by 5 bases and 4 bases, with 20 bases remaining between them.

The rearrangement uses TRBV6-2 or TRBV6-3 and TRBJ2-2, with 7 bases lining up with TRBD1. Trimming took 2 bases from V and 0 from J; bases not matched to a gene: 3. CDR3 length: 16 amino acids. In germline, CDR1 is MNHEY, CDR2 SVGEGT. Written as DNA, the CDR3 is TGTGCCAGCAGTTACGTCGGACAGGCGAACACCGGGGAGCTGTTTTTT. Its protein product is CASSYVGQANTGELFF.

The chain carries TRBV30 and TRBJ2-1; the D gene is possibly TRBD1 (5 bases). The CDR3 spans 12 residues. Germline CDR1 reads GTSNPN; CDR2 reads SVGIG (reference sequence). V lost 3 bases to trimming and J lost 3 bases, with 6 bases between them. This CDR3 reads CAWRTDYNEQFF. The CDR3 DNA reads TGTGCCTGGAGGACAGACTACAATGAGCAGTTCTTC.

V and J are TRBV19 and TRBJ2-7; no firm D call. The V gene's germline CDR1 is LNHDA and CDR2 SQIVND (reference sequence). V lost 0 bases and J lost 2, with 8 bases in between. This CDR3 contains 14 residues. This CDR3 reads CASSIDILPYEQYF. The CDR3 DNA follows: TGTGCCAGTAGTATAGACATCCTTCCCTACGAGCAGTACTTC.

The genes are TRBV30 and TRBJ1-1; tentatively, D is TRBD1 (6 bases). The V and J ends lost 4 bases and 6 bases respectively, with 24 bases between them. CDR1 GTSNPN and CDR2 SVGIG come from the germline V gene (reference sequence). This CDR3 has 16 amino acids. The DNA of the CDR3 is TGTGCCTGGACTGCCCGGGACACCGGGCGGGTATCTGAAGCTTTCTTT. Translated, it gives CAWTARDTGRVSEAFF.

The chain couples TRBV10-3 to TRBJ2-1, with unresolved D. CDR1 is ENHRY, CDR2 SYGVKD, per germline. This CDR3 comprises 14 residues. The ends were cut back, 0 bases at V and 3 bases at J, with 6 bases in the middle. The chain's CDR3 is CAISESGNYNEQFF. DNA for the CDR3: TGTGCCATCAGTGAGTCGGGTAACTACAATGAGCAGTTCTTC.